This T cell receptor beta chain was recovered during a study of blood T cell repertoires in COVID-19. How the authors handled the data: Estimated nucleated cell counts came from reference gene primer amplification. Clones were sequenced by immunoSEQ multiplex PCR, and TCRdb holds only the in-frame ones, with some missing. The D gene and trimming were derived from the DNA, and the V and J assignments and clone size from that table. The repertoire includes about 82,000 clones, roughly four fifths of them detected once, and 5.5% to 7.5% sits in the top ten. A few counts support this clone. This CDR3 spans 18 amino acids. V shed 5 bases and J 3 bases; nucleotides not matched to a gene: 7. Germline-derived CDR1 and CDR2 are SGHTA and FQGNSA.

The TCR comes from a man over 45 with active or convalescent COVID-19. The material sequenced was peripheral blood. This chain links TRBV7-2 with TRBJ2-6; 13 bases are a match to TRBD2. CDR3 in DNA: TGTGCCAGCAGCCTAACTAGCGGGGGGGCCGGTGGGGCCAACGTCCTGACTTTC. It codes for CASSLTSGGAGGANVLTF. The full variable domain, with the rest looked up from reference TRBV7-2 and TRBJ2-6, is GAGVSQSPSNKVTEKGKDVELRCDPISGHTALYWYRQSLGQGLEFLIYFQGNSAPDKSGLPSDRFSAERTGGSVSTLTIQRTQQEDSAVYLCASSLTSGGAGGANVLTFGAGSRLTVL.